Presented here are 16 T cell receptor beta chains from one specimen sequenced in a study of blood T cell repertoires in COVID-19. TCRdb's table, derived via immunoSEQ multiplex PCR, lists solely in-frame clones and lacks some. The sample has some 250,000 clones; approximately 83% are singletons. Specimen: PBMCs or T cells enriched from blood (not recorded which). These TCRs come from a woman between 45 and 65 years old who had recovered from COVID-19.

The rearrangement joins TRBV6-5 to TRBJ2-1; D may be TRBD1 (6 bases). With 5 bases removed from V and 8 bases from J, the gap between germline ends came to 13 bases. CDR1 is MNHEY, CDR2 SVGAGI, per germline. This CDR3 is built from 13 residues. CDR3 sequence: CASSQRTVDEQFF. In DNA, the CDR3 is TGTGCCAGCAGTCAAAGGACAGTAGATGAGCAGTTCTTC.

In DNA, the CDR3 is TGTGCCAGCAGTTCCCGACTAGCGGGATCAAATGAGCAGTTCTTC. Translating gives CASSSRLAGSNEQFF. The chain employs TRBV27 and TRBJ2-1; 11 bases agree with TRBD2. Looked up from germline, CDR1 is MNHEY and CDR2 is SMNVEV (reference sequence). The CDR3 extends over 15 amino acids. Germline trimming cut 4 bases from V and 7 bases from J; bases unmatched to any gene: 6.

The genes are TRBV12-3 or TRBV12-4 and TRBJ2-7; D remains ambiguous. This CDR3 contains 13 residues. V lost 6 bases and J 2 bases, leaving 11 bases between the germline ends. The CDR3 here is CASSPITPYEQYF. CDR3 coding DNA: TGTGCCAGCAGCCCGATCACTCCCTACGAGCAGTACTTC.

The rearrangement joins TRBV2 to TRBJ1-1; 7 bases match TRBD1. The CDR3 is 14 residues long. J was trimmed by 7 bases and V by 6 bases; bases with no gene match: 11. Germline assignment: CDR1 SNHLY and CDR2 FYNNEI. DNA for the CDR3: TGTGCCAGCAGCCCGACAGGGTCCATCATTGAAGCTTTCTTT. It codes for CASSPTGSIIEAFF.

This sequence joins TRBV18 and TRBJ1-1, with a possible D match to TRBD1 (5 bases). V was cut by 3 bases and J by 6 bases, with 20 bases left in between. Germline V lookup: CDR1 KGHSH, CDR2 LQKENI. This CDR3 comprises 16 residues. CDR3 coding DNA: TGTGCCAGCTCACCCTCCCTGGTCGATGGAGGGGCTGAAGCTTTCTTT. It codes for CASSPSLVDGGAEAFF.

The genes are TRBV2 and TRBJ1-3, with D perhaps TRBD1 (6 bases). With 6 bases removed from V and 3 bases from J, the gap between germline ends came to 9 bases. Germline assignment: CDR1 SNHLY and CDR2 FYNNEI. The CDR3 covers 13 residues. In DNA, the CDR3 is TGTGCCAGCAGGGGGGACATTGGAAACACCATATATTTT. This encodes CASRGDIGNTIYF.

The chain combines TRBV13 with TRBJ1-4; TRBD1 matches 7 bases. Trimming took 4 bases from V and 7 from J; bases not matched to a gene: 6. Germline CDR1 reads PRHDT; CDR2 reads FYEKMQ (reference sequence). The CDR3 contains 14 residues. In DNA, the CDR3 is TGTGCCAGCAGCTCCACAGGGGAAGGTGAAAAACTGTTTTTT. This translates into CASSSTGEGEKLFF.

J is TRBJ1-2 and V is TRBV7-6; 7 bases are a match to TRBD1. Germline V gene lookup returns CDR1 SGHVS and CDR2 FNYEAQ. CDR3 length equals 12 residues. With 5 bases clipped from V and 7 bases from J, the junction kept 4 bases outside the gene matches. The CDR3 DNA reads TGTGCCAGCAGCGCCACAGGGGTTGGCTACACCTTC. Translating it yields CASSATGVGYTF.

CDR3 in DNA: TGTGCCAGCAGCTTTGACAGGGGGTTTGGTTCACCCCTCCACTTT. As protein: CASSFDRGFGSPLHF. The rearrangement uses TRBV13 and TRBJ1-6; 9 bases are shared with TRBD1. Germline assignment: CDR1 PRHDT and CDR2 FYEKMQ (reference sequence). With 3 bases clipped from V and 9 bases from J, the junction kept 6 bases outside the gene matches. The CDR3 extends over 15 amino acids.

The rearrangement joins TRBV7-2 to TRBJ2-7, with 9 bases lining up with TRBD2. Germline-derived CDR1 and CDR2 are SGHTA and FQGNSA. The CDR3 length is 16 residues. J gave up 2 bases and V 1 base, and 6 bases lay outside the gene matches. CDR3 sequence reads: CASSLVASGTTYEQYF. The CDR3 bases are TGTGCCAGCAGCTTAGTCGCTAGCGGGACCACCTACGAGCAGTACTTC. The full variable domain, with the rest looked up from reference TRBV7-2 and TRBJ2-7, is GAGVSQSPSNKVTEKGKDVELRCDPISGHTALYWYRQSLGQGLEFLIYFQGNSAPDKSGLPSDRFSAERTGGSVSTLTIQRTQQEDSAVYLCASSLVASGTTYEQYFGPGTRLTVT.

V gene TRBV7-2 combines with J gene TRBJ2-3, with D perhaps matching TRBD2 (5 bases). The germline gives CDR1 SGHTA, CDR2 FQGNSA. With 2 bases removed from V and 6 bases from J, the gap between germline ends came to 15 bases. This CDR3 comprises 15 residues. The chain's CDR3 is CASSLFGLAGDTQYF. CDR3 DNA sequence: TGTGCCAGCAGCTTATTCGGGCTAGCTGGGGATACGCAGTATTTT.

The chain couples TRBV6-5 to TRBJ2-7; 7 bases agree with TRBD1. This CDR3 region has 16 residues. V was pared by 0 bases and J by 0 bases, with 5 bases of the junction left unmatched. Germline V CDR1 and CDR2: MNHEY, SVGAGI. This CDR3 reads CASSYSMRTGSYEQYF. Written as DNA, the CDR3 is TGTGCCAGCAGTTACTCCATGCGGACAGGCTCCTACGAGCAGTACTTC.

This chain joins TRBV5-5 and TRBJ1-3; D is unclear. Trimming removed 3 bases from V and 8 bases from J, with 9 bases in between. From germline, CDR1 is SGHKS and CDR2 YYEKEE (reference sequence). CDR3 length equals 12 residues. This CDR3 is CASSSPPDTIYF. The CDR3 bases are TGTGCCAGCAGCTCTCCTCCAGACACCATATATTTT.

The chain carries TRBV15 and TRBJ2-1, with 15 nucleotides matching TRBD2. V lost 3 bases to trimming and J lost 6 bases; unmatched junction nucleotides: 3. The CDR3 extends over 16 amino acids. Germline loops: CDR1 LNHNV, CDR2 YYDKDF (reference sequence). This chain's CDR3 is CATSRGLAGGSNEQFF. CDR3 DNA sequence: TGTGCCACCAGCAGGGGACTAGCGGGAGGTTCCAATGAGCAGTTCTTC.

This clone came up a few times. The chain carries TRBV19 and TRBJ2-1; TRBD1 is a possible D gene (5 bases). Germline CDR1 is LNHDA and CDR2 is SQIVND (reference sequence). The V end was cut by 4 bases, the J end by 3 bases, with 16 bases between. The CDR3 contains 16 residues. As DNA, the CDR3 is TGTGCCAGTAGTAGCCTAGGGGAAGGGATCTACAATGAGCAGTTCTTC. Protein sequence: CASSSLGEGIYNEQFF.

The chain has TRBV15 and TRBJ1-5; 8 bases fit TRBD1. The CDR3 contains 14 residues. Per germline, CDR1 LNHNV and CDR2 YYDKDF (reference sequence). The junction had 6 bases not matched to a gene; V was cut back by 10 bases and J by 1 base. The CDR3 DNA sequence: TGTGCCATTCAGGGGGCGCAGAGCAATCAGCCCCAGCATTTT. Protein product: CAIQGAQSNQPQHF.